This entry lists 27 T cell receptor beta chains sequenced from one sample in a study of control samples from healthy donors and cancer patients. Only in-frame clones appear in the TCRdb table, and some are missing; sequencing was by immunoSEQ multiplex PCR. The table includes about 160,000 clones, nearly 96% detected once. The sample was blood. These receptors were obtained from a woman aged 30 to 39 in good health.

On this clone itself: Other DNA sequences in this specimen translate into the identical CDR3. The chain recombines TRBV6-1 with TRBJ1-5; TRBD1 is a possible D gene (6 bases). The CDR3 is 15 amino acids. Looked up from germline, CDR1 is MNHNS and CDR2 is SASEGT. V gave up 3 bases and J gave up 0 bases, with 9 bases separating them. The CDR3 protein is CASSDDRYSNQPQHF. The DNA of the CDR3 is TGTGCCAGCAGTGACGACAGGTATAGCAATCAGCCCCAGCATTTT.

V is TRBV11-1 and J is TRBJ2-5; 10 bases fit TRBD1. The CDR3 has 15 amino acids. Per germline, CDR1 SGHAT and CDR2 FQDESV (reference sequence). V dropped 5 bases and J dropped 5; count of bases not matched to a gene: 8. CDR3 region: CASSERDRGQETQYF. CDR3 coding DNA: TGTGCCAGCAGCGAAAGGGACAGGGGACAGGAGACCCAGTACTTC.

The chain has TRBV30 and TRBJ1-4; D remains unclear. Germline CDR1 reads GTSNPN; CDR2 reads SVGIG (reference sequence). With 2 bases removed from V and 0 bases from J, the gap between germline ends came to 13 bases. The CDR3 sequence is 16 residues long. This CDR3 reads CAWSPPTSATNEKLFF. CDR3 bases: TGTGCCTGGAGTCCACCGACCTCTGCAACTAATGAAAAACTGTTTTTT.

This clone was seen a single time. This chain connects TRBV11-2 to TRBJ2-1; no reliable D call. V dropped 2 bases and J dropped 8 bases, with 19 bases sitting between them. CDR1 is SGHAT and CDR2 is FQNNGV in the germline V gene. This CDR3 spans 16 amino acids. CDR3 sequence reads: CASSLSQETLGYEQFF. The DNA for the CDR3 is TGTGCCAGCAGCTTAAGTCAAGAAACGCTCGGGTATGAGCAGTTCTTC.

This chain connects TRBV7-3 to TRBJ2-2; D not certain. V dropped 5 bases and J dropped 0 bases, with 10 bases sitting between them. Germline lookup yields CDR1 SGHTA and CDR2 FQGTGA. This CDR3 is built from 15 residues. The CDR3 nucleotides are TGTGCCAGCAGCCGCAGTAATCCGAACACCGGGGAGCTGTTTTTT. Its protein is CASSRSNPNTGELFF.

CDR3 region: CASSESLAYEQYF. In DNA form, the CDR3 reads TGTGCCAGCAGTGAATCACTAGCATACGAGCAGTACTTC. The J gene is TRBJ2-7, the V gene TRBV25-1; maybe TRBD2 (6 bases). CDR1 and CDR2 (germline): MGHDK, SYGVNS. The CDR3 covers 13 residues. The ends were cut back, 1 base at V and 4 bases at J, with 8 bases in the middle.

This chain connects TRBV7-2 to TRBJ1-1; D is unresolved. Between the trimmed V and J ends, which lost 2 bases and 0 bases, there was a span of 4 bases. The CDR3 spans 13 residues. Germline V lookup: CDR1 SGHTA, CDR2 FQGNSA. The CDR3 region has the DNA TGTGCCAGCAGCTTACCCTTGAACACTGAAGCTTTCTTT. This sequence encodes CASSLPLNTEAFF.

The V gene is TRBV6-5, the J gene TRBJ2-2, with TRBD1 matching 9 bases. The germline CDR1 and CDR2 sequences are MNHEY and SVGAGI. The trim removed 5 bases at V and 3 bases at J, leaving 1 base unmatched. The CDR3 has 14 amino acids. In DNA form, the CDR3 reads TGTGCCAGCAGTCGGACAGGGGACACCGGGGAGCTGTTTTTT. This sequence encodes CASSRTGDTGELFF.

The V gene is TRBV2, the J gene TRBJ1-4; D is undetermined. V gave up 5 bases and J gave up 4 bases, with 2 bases separating them. Germline V lookup: CDR1 SNHLY, CDR2 FYNNEI. CDR3 length: 11 residues. The DNA of the CDR3 is TGTGCCAGCAGTCTTAATGAAAAACTGTTTTTT. Amino acid sequence: CASSLNEKLFF.

The chain recombines TRBV27 with TRBJ1-5; D gene uncertain. Germline V gives CDR1 MNHEY, CDR2 SMNVEV (reference sequence). V gave up 5 bases and J gave up 4 bases, with 6 bases separating them. This CDR3 comprises 12 residues. The CDR3 bases are TGTGCCAGCAGTCCCCCAAATCAGCCCCAGCATTTT. It translates to CASSPPNQPQHF.

The chain employs TRBV27 and TRBJ1-5; no clear D gene. The V gene lost 6 bases and the J gene lost 0 bases, with 6 bases spanning the gap. This CDR3 is 13 amino acids long. The germline V gene has CDR1 MNHEY and CDR2 SMNVEV (reference sequence). CDR3 bases: TGTGCCAGCAGCCATTATAGCAATCAGCCCCAGCATTTT. Its translation is CASSHYSNQPQHF.

The V and J genes are TRBV3-1 (or the pseudogene TRBV3-2) and TRBJ2-1; 11 bases align to TRBD2. This CDR3 has 18 amino acids. The junction had 8 bases not matched to a gene; V was cut back by 0 bases and J by 4 bases. The germline V gene encodes CDR1 LGHDT and CDR2 YNNKEL (reference sequence). As DNA, the CDR3 is TGTGCCAGCAGCCAAGATTACCGACTAGCGGGGCCGTACAATGAGCAGTTCTTC. Translation: CASSQDYRLAGPYNEQFF.

The genes are TRBV28 and TRBJ2-5; TRBD1 might be the D (5 bases). This CDR3 contains 15 residues. The germline CDR1 and CDR2 sequences are MDHEN and SYDVKM. The ends were cut back, 2 bases at V and 0 bases at J, with 10 bases in the middle. CDR3 sequence reads: CASSLTDSNQETQYF. DNA of the CDR3: TGTGCCAGCAGTTTAACCGACAGTAACCAAGAGACCCAGTACTTC.

The CDR3 DNA reads as TGTGCCAGCAGCTTAGACAGCTCCTACGAGCAGTACTTC. Its protein product is CASSLDSSYEQYF. The V and J genes are TRBV7-8 and TRBJ2-7; no reliable D call. The germline CDR1 and CDR2 sequences are SGHVS and FQNEAQ. This CDR3 is 13 amino acids long. Trimming pared 1 base from V and 0 bases from J, leaving 4 bases between.

The chain joins TRBV19 to TRBJ2-4; 8 bases map to TRBD1. This CDR3 has 15 amino acids. The germline CDR1 and CDR2 sequences are LNHDA and SQIVND (reference sequence). With 1 base clipped from V and 6 bases from J, the junction kept 5 bases outside the gene matches. The DNA of the CDR3 is TGTGCCAGTAGTATAGGGACAGGGAGCTCAAACATTCAGTACTTC. Translating gives CASSIGTGSSNIQYF.

V gene TRBV4-1 combines with J gene TRBJ2-2; TRBD2 might be the D (5 bases). The CDR3 runs to 16 residues. Germline V gene data show CDR1 as MGHRA and CDR2 as YSYEKL. Trimming pared 1 base from V and 7 bases from J, leaving 16 bases between. CDR3 DNA sequence: TGCGCCAGCAGCCAAGCCCCAGTGGCGGAGGACGGGGAGCTGTTTTTT. As protein: CASSQAPVAEDGELFF.

The chain uses TRBV5-3 and TRBJ1-5; no clear D. TRBV5-3 is assigned to the ORF class and has an uncertain function. The CDR3 runs 13 residues. With 1 base removed from V and 9 bases from J, the gap between germline ends came to 11 bases. The CDR3 reads CARSLSYDWPQHF. The CDR3 nucleotides are TGTGCCAGAAGCTTGTCGTACGATTGGCCCCAGCATTTT.

The chain carries TRBV6-5 and TRBJ1-2; 9 positions agree with TRBD1. CDR3 length equals 13 residues. Germline V gene data show CDR1 as MNHEY and CDR2 as SVGAGI. The V and J ends lost 6 bases and 8 bases, in that order; junction bases with no gene match: 7. CDR3 residues: CASRDRGSGGYTF. The CDR3 region has the DNA TGTGCCAGCAGGGACAGGGGATCGGGCGGCTACACCTTC.

The chain has TRBV27 and TRBJ2-7; possible D gene TRBD2, 6 bases. Germline CDR1 and CDR2: MNHEY and SMNVEV (reference sequence). The CDR3 loop spans 13 amino acids. Trimming cost V 4 bases and J 5 bases, with 12 bases left between them. The CDR3 coding sequence is TGTGCCAGCAGTTCAGGACTATCTCACGAGCAGTACTTC. The encoded protein is CASSSGLSHEQYF.

The CDR3 bases are TGTGCCAGCACCTCTCATGAAAAACTGTTTTTT. Its protein is CASTSHEKLFF. This chain joins TRBV6-6 and TRBJ1-4, with unresolved D. V lost 7 bases and J 6 bases, leaving 6 bases between the germline ends. Germline assignment: CDR1 MNHNY and CDR2 SVGAGI (reference sequence). There are 11 residues in the CDR3.

The chain couples TRBV28 to TRBJ2-1; 11 bases are a match to TRBD2. Germline CDR1 and CDR2: MDHEN and SYDVKM. V lost 3 bases and J lost 4; bases outside the gene matches: 2. There are 15 residues in the CDR3. The CDR3 DNA reads TGTGCCAGCAGTTTTCTAGCGGGAGGTTACAATGAGCAGTTCTTC. Protein sequence: CASSFLAGGYNEQFF. Together with reference TRBV28 and TRBJ2-1, the CDR3 gives the full variable domain: DVKVTQSSRYLVKRTGEKVFLECVQDMDHENMFWYRQDPGLGLRLIYFSYDVKMKEKGDIPEGYSVSREKKERFSLILESASTNQTSMYLCASSFLAGGYNEQFFGPGTRLTVL.

V is TRBV30 and J is TRBJ1-4; D unclear. V was cut by 4 bases and J by 0 bases, with 9 bases left in between. There are 14 residues in the CDR3. Germline CDR1 and CDR2: GTSNPN and SVGIG (reference sequence). The CDR3 loop reads CAWMSDPTNEKLFF. The CDR3 DNA is TGTGCCTGGATGTCAGACCCAACTAATGAAAAACTGTTTTTT.

The V and J genes are TRBV5-1 and TRBJ2-1; D may be TRBD2 (6 bases). V was shortened by 3 bases and J by 5 bases, with 15 bases between the two germline ends. CDR1 and CDR2 (germline): SGHRS, YFSETQ. The CDR3 runs 15 residues. The CDR3 DNA reads as TGCGCCAGCAGCTGGGGGGACCAGGCGCACAATGAGCAGTTCTTC. It encodes CASSWGDQAHNEQFF.

The V gene is TRBV6-5, the J gene TRBJ2-5, with TRBD2 matching 7 bases. The CDR3 totals 14 residues. V shed 7 bases, J shed 2 bases, and the junction held 7 bases outside the gene matches. The germline gives CDR1 MNHEY, CDR2 SVGAGI. CDR3 region: CASTTRTRQETQYF. As DNA, the CDR3 is TGTGCCAGCACCACAAGGACTAGACAAGAGACCCAGTACTTC.

This clone was found once. The CDR3 DNA reads TGTGCCAGTTCGACCTTCAGGGGAGCCAAAAACATTCAGTACTTC. It is translated as CASSTFRGAKNIQYF. J is TRBJ2-4 and V is TRBV19, with TRBD1 as a possible D gene (6 bases). With 8 bases removed from V and 0 bases from J, the gap between germline ends came to 14 bases. CDR1 and CDR2 (germline): LNHDA, SQIVND (reference sequence). CDR3 length: 15 amino acids.

The V call is TRBV4-1, the J call TRBJ2-7; 7 nucleotides match TRBD1. V lost 4 bases to trimming and J lost 0 bases; unmatched junction nucleotides: 12. The CDR3 contains 17 residues. Germline V gene lookup returns CDR1 MGHRA and CDR2 YSYEKL. CDR3 sequence: CASSLIRDSESSYEQYF. The CDR3 DNA reads as TGCGCCAGCAGCCTTATCCGGGACAGCGAGAGCTCCTACGAGCAGTACTTC.

This clone has a single count. The genes are TRBV19 and TRBJ2-1; D is unresolved. The CDR3 extends over 16 amino acids. CDR1 LNHDA and CDR2 SQIVND come from the germline V gene (reference sequence). The V end lost 5 bases, the J end lost 0 bases, and 14 bases lay between the germline ends. This CDR3 reads CASSPWRQSSYNEQFF. The CDR3 DNA follows: TGTGCCAGTAGTCCCTGGCGGCAAAGCTCCTACAATGAGCAGTTCTTC.